Listed below are T cell receptor beta chains from one sample, sequenced in a study of read filtering for tumor transcriptome and immune sequencing. TCRdb used MiXCR to reprocess the reads, holding one entry per CDR3 protein. Of around 130,000 distinct CDR3 sequences in the sample, approximately 13% were seen once. The sample consisted of a population of CD138-negative cells sorted from bone marrow. The receptors originated from a donor aged 40 or older with multiple myeloma. Each CDR3 is given with its conserved first and last residue. The order of the fields is CDR3 DNA, CDR3 protein, V gene, clone size, J gene, D gene. The D gene is left open where the match is weak. Not every row has a clone size; where given, it reads once, few, many or a size class.

DNA: TGTGCCAGCAGAGGGACTTCCGATGAGCAGTTCTTC
CDR3: CASRGTSDEQFF
V: TRBV6-2/TRBV6-3
size: many
J: TRBJ2-1
D: .

DNA: TGTGCCAGTAGTCCTGCGACTAGCCTCCATACGCAGTATTTT
CDR3: CASSPATSLHTQYF
V: TRBV19
size: .
J: TRBJ2-3
D: TRBD2

DNA: TGCGCCACCGAGTGGACAGGGAGGACAGATACGCAGTATTTT
CDR3: CATEWTGRTDTQYF
V: TRBV5-1
size: many
J: TRBJ2-3
D: TRBD1

DNA: TGTGCCAGCAGCCGCCCGACAGGGTTGATGATTACGCAGTATTTT
CDR3: CASSRPTGLMITQYF
V: TRBV7-2
size: .
J: TRBJ2-3
D: TRBD1

DNA: TGTGCCAGTAGTACGAGGAGCGGGGCGACAGATACGCAGTATTTT
CDR3: CASSTRSGATDTQYF
V: TRBV19
size: few
J: TRBJ2-3
D: TRBD2

DNA: TGTGCCAGCAGAAAACAGGGAGTGAACACTGAAGCTTTCTTT
CDR3: CASRKQGVNTEAFF
V: TRBV2
size: many
J: TRBJ1-1
D: .

DNA: TGCAGCGTTGGGCAGACTAGCGGGGGATCTCAGGCCAAAAACATTCAGTACTTC
CDR3: CSVGQTSGGSQAKNIQYF
V: TRBV29-1
size: .
J: TRBJ2-4
D: TRBD2

DNA: TGTGCCAGCAGCCCACCGGGACACACTTACAATGAGCAGTTCTTC
CDR3: CASSPPGHTYNEQFF
V: TRBV7-9
size: many
J: TRBJ2-1
D: .

DNA: TGCAGCGGCGCCAAAGGACTAGCCCAAGAGACCCAGTACTTC
CDR3: CSGAKGLAQETQYF
V: TRBV29-1
size: many
J: TRBJ2-5
D: TRBD2

DNA: TGTGCCATCAGGGGCGGTCTTGGCGGGGGGGTAGATACGCAGTATTTT
CDR3: CAIRGGLGGGVDTQYF
V: TRBV10-3
size: many
J: TRBJ2-3
D: TRBD2

DNA: TGTGCCAGCAGTTACGTCCGATTGGGCGGTGATTTGACAGATACGCAGTATTTT
CDR3: CASSYVRLGGDLTDTQYF
V: TRBV6-5
size: many
J: TRBJ2-3
D: .